Listed here are 28 T cell receptor beta chains from one sample, sequenced in a study of regulatory T cells in long-lasting Graves disease. TCR beta libraries were built with iRepertoire HTBI primers and Arm-PCR of CDR3 regions. TCRdb analysed the multiplex PCR reads with MiXCR anew, one entry per CDR3 protein. The top ten clones hold about 8.2% of a sample with over 350,000 distinct CDR3 sequences, around 16% of them seen once. Described time point: newly diagnosed GD, antithyroid drugs for less than 3 months. The TCR library was made from RNA extracted from PBMCs. The sample was also linked to a second study, of T cells in Graves' hyperthyroidism and ophthalmopathy.

The material sequenced was peripheral blood mononuclear cells (PBMCs), taken at new diagnosis, from a patient treated with antithyroid drugs. The receptor set was obtained from a woman between 40 and 55 years old with Graves disease.

This clonotype was seen at least ten times. This chain joins TRBV2 and TRBJ1-2; 7 bases map to TRBD1. Trimming removed 5 bases from V and 6 bases from J; junction bases left unmatched: 3. Germline V CDR1 and CDR2: SNHLY, FYNNEI. The CDR3 contains 12 residues. The CDR3 reads CASSSGGNGYTF. For the CDR3, the DNA is TGTGCCAGCAGTTCAGGGGGGAATGGCTACACCTTC.

This clonotype came up many times. J is TRBJ2-1 and V is TRBV7-2; the match to TRBD2 covers 7 bases. CDR1 is SGHTA and CDR2 is FQGNSA in the germline V gene. V lost 1 base, J lost 2 bases, and 5 bases stayed unmatched. The CDR3 spans 16 residues. CDR3 DNA sequence: TGTGCCAGCAGCTTAGGGGCTAGCGGACCCTACAATGAGCAGTTCTTC. Protein sequence: CASSLGASGPYNEQFF.

Turning to this clonotype: A much larger clonotype is one base distant, so this may be a read error. This chain links TRBV18 with TRBJ1-1, with TRBD1 identical over 8 bases. The germline CDR1 and CDR2 sequences are KGHSH and LQKENI. This CDR3 region has 15 residues. CDR3 sequence reads: CASPPGGAGMAEAFF. CDR3 DNA sequence: TGTGCCAGCCCACCAGGGGGCGCGGGGATGGCTGAAGCTTTCTTT.

This clonotype has only a few counts. The chain employs TRBV11-3 and TRBJ2-7; D ambiguous. The CDR3 contains 14 residues. V was cut by 1 base and J by 1 base, with 8 bases left in between. Germline V gene sequence: CDR1 SGHNT, CDR2 YENEEA. DNA of the CDR3: TGTGCCAGCAGCTTAGTTTCACCATCCTACGAGCAGTACTTC. Encoded protein: CASSLVSPSYEQYF.

The table lists this clonotype with many counts. The chain recombines TRBV11-2 with TRBJ1-6; 9 bases agree with TRBD1. The trim removed 5 bases at V and 10 bases at J, leaving 12 bases unmatched. CDR1 is SGHAT, CDR2 FQNNGV, per germline. There are 16 residues in the CDR3. The CDR3 DNA is TGTGCCAGCAGCCTGTACACCGGGACAGGGATCTCACCCCTCCACTTT. Its translation: CASSLYTGTGISPLHF. Based on the CDR3 plus reference TRBV11-2 and TRBJ1-6, the full variable domain is EAGVAQSPRYKIIEKRQSVAFWCNPISGHATLYWYQQILGQGPKLLIQFQNNGVVDDSQLPKDRFSAERLKGVDSTLKIQPAKLEDSAVYLCASSLYTGTGISPLHFGNGTRLTVT.

This clonotype was seen many times. This chain connects TRBV30 to TRBJ1-6, with 7 bases that match TRBD1. Trimming removed 4 bases from V and 7 bases from J; junction bases left unmatched: 4. Germline V lookup: CDR1 GTSNPN, CDR2 SVGIG (reference sequence). CDR3 length: 13 amino acids. This CDR3 is CAWTRGLNSPLHF. Written as DNA, the CDR3 is TGTGCCTGGACCAGGGGGTTAAATTCACCCCTCCACTTT.

The table lists this clonotype with many counts. The rearrangement joins TRBV11-3 to TRBJ2-7; either TRBD1 or TRBD2 may supply D (5 bases each). This CDR3 comprises 15 residues. V shed 0 bases and J shed 2 bases, with 11 bases lying between them. Germline lookup yields CDR1 SGHNT and CDR2 YENEEA. CDR3: CASSLDPGRTYEQYF. The CDR3 nucleotides read TGTGCCAGCAGCTTAGACCCGGGACGGACCTACGAGCAGTACTTC.

This clonotype was seen a single time. It is unclear where the CDR3 begins or ends on the DNA, so no DNA is shown, and the CDR3 is as TCRdb lists it. The rearrangement joins TRBV12-3 or TRBV12-4 to TRBJ2-2; the table's D call, TRBD2, has no DNA check behind it. The CDR3 totals 17 residues, both ends included. CDR3 residues: CASSPRGLAGSPGSCFF.

The chain uses TRBV9 and TRBJ2-7, with 8 bases fitting TRBD2. Trimming removed 2 bases from V and 3 bases from J; junction bases left unmatched: 4. The CDR3 consists of 14 residues. Per germline, CDR1 SGDLS and CDR2 YYNGEE. For the CDR3, the DNA is TGTGCCAGCAGCGTGTCGGGACTAGTCTACGAGCAGTACTTC. Translating it yields CASSVSGLVYEQYF.

This clonotype was detected many times. The chain joins TRBV9 to TRBJ2-3; D is uncertain. The CDR3 length is 13 residues. Looked up from germline, CDR1 is SGDLS and CDR2 is YYNGEE. Trimming pared 0 bases from V and 3 bases from J, leaving 5 bases between. DNA for the CDR3: TGTGCCAGCAGCGTAGTAGGGACAGATACGCAGTATTTT. Encoded protein: CASSVVGTDTQYF.

Ten or more counts support this clonotype. The V call is TRBV20-1, the J call TRBJ2-7, with TRBD2 matching 8 bases. V shed 0 bases and J 0 bases; nucleotides not matched to a gene: 13. Germline V lookup: CDR1 DFQATT, CDR2 SNEGSKA (reference sequence). This CDR3 has 18 residues. The CDR3 DNA reads as TGCAGTGCTAGAGATAGCCGCCGGGGGGGAAGAAGCTCCTACGAGCAGTACTTC. It codes for CSARDSRRGGRSSYEQYF.

J is TRBJ1-4 and V is TRBV10-1, with 7 bases that match TRBD1. The CDR3 has 13 residues. J was trimmed by 7 bases and V by 7 bases; bases with no gene match: 6. In germline, CDR1 is WNHNN, CDR2 SYGVQD (reference sequence). The CDR3 nucleotides read TGCGCCAGCATGAAGGGGGCGCTTGAAAAACTGTTTTTT. Translating gives CASMKGALEKLFF.

This clonotype was detected many times. The chain employs TRBV7-8 and TRBJ2-3; the match to TRBD2 covers 7 bases. Germline values: CDR1 SGHVS, CDR2 FQNEAQ. The CDR3 extends over 14 amino acids. The V gene end was trimmed by 5 bases and the J gene end by 0 bases; junction bases not matched to a gene: 2. The CDR3 here is CASSRAGSTDTQYF. CDR3 nucleotides: TGTGCCAGCAGCCGAGCGGGAAGCACAGATACGCAGTATTTT.

In nucleotides, the CDR3 is TGTGCCACAGAGCACCCGGGGGCCGCCAGGGAGCTGTTTTTT. Translated: CATEHPGAARELFF. The gene calls are TRBV24-1 and TRBJ2-2, with D possibly being TRBD1 or TRBD2 (6 bases each). The V gene's germline CDR1 is KGHDR and CDR2 SFDVKD. The CDR3 extends over 14 amino acids. V shed 10 bases and J shed 9 bases, with 20 bases lying between them.

In this sample, this clonotype turned up many times. The chain uses TRBV11-3 and TRBJ1-2; D is undetermined. Germline-derived CDR1 and CDR2 are SGHNT and YENEEA. CDR3 length: 14 residues. V shed 2 bases and J shed 5 bases, with 12 bases lying between them. The CDR3 DNA reads TGTGCCAGCAGCTTACGGTCGGCAGATTATGGCTACACCTTC. It yields the protein CASSLRSADYGYTF.

This clonotype was counted many times. V usage is TRBV27 and J usage is TRBJ2-5; 15 positions match TRBD2. The CDR3 is 16 amino acids. Trimming cost V 6 bases and J 5 bases; bases outside gene matches: 7. Per the germline V gene, CDR1 is MNHEY and CDR2 is SMNVEV (reference sequence). CDR3 sequence (DNA): TGTGCCAGCAGAGAGGGGACTAGCGGGAGGAGGGAGACCCAGTACTTC. Translation: CASREGTSGRRETQYF.

This clonotype came up a few times. The chain employs TRBV12-5 and TRBJ1-1; the D is unclear. V was trimmed by 0 bases and J by 0 bases, leaving 8 bases between them. Per the germline V gene, CDR1 is LGHNT and CDR2 is FRNRAP. The CDR3 length is 15 residues. The CDR3 DNA reads TGTGCTAGTGGTTTGGTACTGGGCCTGAACACTGAAGCTTTCTTT. As protein: CASGLVLGLNTEAFF.

The chain has TRBV28 and TRBJ1-1; a weak D match, TRBD1 (5 bases). Trimming removed 2 bases at V and 4 bases at J, with 17 bases between. The CDR3 covers 16 residues. The germline V gene has CDR1 MDHEN and CDR2 SYDVKM. This CDR3 reads CASSLNKGTRGTEAFF. Here the CDR3 DNA reads TGTGCCAGCAGTTTAAATAAGGGGACCCGGGGCACTGAAGCTTTCTTT. The complete variable domain, with remaining parts taken from reference TRBV28 and TRBJ1-1, reads DVKVTQSSRYLVKRTGEKVFLECVQDMDHENMFWYRQDPGLGLRLIYFSYDVKMKEKGDIPEGYSVSREKKERFSLILESASTNQTSMYLCASSLNKGTRGTEAFFGQGTRLTVV.

The chain joins TRBV6-2 or TRBV6-3 to TRBJ2-1; the match to TRBD2 covers 9 bases. Germline V gene sequence: CDR1 MNHEY, CDR2 SVGEGT. J lost 7 bases, V lost 4 bases, and 8 bases had no gene match. The length of the CDR3 is 15 residues. The CDR3 spells CASSFPAGGPNEQFF. The CDR3 DNA is TGTGCCAGCAGTTTTCCGGCGGGAGGGCCGAATGAGCAGTTCTTC.

V and J are TRBV4-3 and TRBJ1-6; D is unresolved. The CDR3 is 15 amino acids. CDR1 and CDR2 (germline): LGHNA, YSLEER. The V gene lost 1 base and the J gene lost 1 base, with 5 bases spanning the gap. CDR3: CASSQAGSYNSPLHF. The CDR3 DNA reads as TGCGCCAGCAGCCAAGCGGGGTCCTATAATTCACCCCTCCACTTT.

On this clonotype: The germline gene is not matched at one end of the junction; a read error may be the cause. This chain joins TRBV13 and TRBJ2-7; 8 bases match TRBD1. Germline CDR1 reads PRHDT; CDR2 reads FYEKMQ (reference sequence). The CDR3 totals 14 residues. The CDR3 nucleotides read TGTGCCAGCAGCTTAGGGCAGGGGGCTCGGGAGCAGTGCTTC. This codes for CASSLGQGAREQCF.

A note on this clonotype: A much larger clonotype is one base distant, so this may be a read error. This chain uses TRBV5-1 with TRBJ2-1; 7 nucleotides align to TRBD1. V dropped 1 base and J dropped 10; count of bases not matched to a gene: 8. CDR1 is SGHRS, CDR2 YFSETQ, per germline. CDR3 length: 14 amino acids. The DNA for the CDR3 is TGCGCCAGCAGCTTGACAGGGGTGGCCTACGAGCAGTTCTTC. It specifies CASSLTGVAYEQFF. Using reference TRBV5-1 and TRBJ2-1 for the parts outside the CDR3, the full variable domain is KAGVTQTPRYLIKTRGQQVTLSCSPISGHRSVSWYQQTPGQGLQFLFEYFSETQRNKGNFPGRFSGRQFSNSRSEMNVSTLELGDSALYLCASSLTGVAYEQFFGPGTRLTVL.

This clonotype was seen a handful of times. The chain is built from TRBV28 and TRBJ2-7; D remains unclear. Germline CDR1 reads MDHEN; CDR2 reads SYDVKM. V was shortened by 3 bases and J by 5 bases, with 11 bases between the two germline ends. The CDR3 runs to 13 residues. DNA of the CDR3: TGTGCCAGCAGTTTTCTCAGGCCCCACGAGCAGTACTTC. Its translation: CASSFLRPHEQYF.

This clonotype showed up many times. J is TRBJ1-2 and V is TRBV2, with D perhaps matching TRBD1 (6 bases). V was clipped by 8 bases and J by 5 bases, with 12 bases between them. The length of the CDR3 is 12 residues. Germline V gives CDR1 SNHLY, CDR2 FYNNEI. In DNA form, the CDR3 reads TGTGCCAGCCGGGTGGGGGCTTATGGCTACACCTTC. Amino acids: CASRVGAYGYTF.

This clonotype appeared many times. The chain uses TRBV27 and TRBJ1-1; 7 nucleotides match TRBD1. V lost 3 bases and J lost 3; bases outside the gene matches: 4. CDR3 length: 14 amino acids. Germline assignment: CDR1 MNHEY and CDR2 SMNVEV (reference sequence). Written as DNA, the CDR3 is TGTGCCAGCAGTTTCCTGACAGGGTACACTGAAGCTTTCTTT. Its protein is CASSFLTGYTEAFF.

This clonotype showed up just a few times. The chain is built from TRBV5-1 and TRBJ2-1; tentatively, D is TRBD2 (5 bases). The V and J ends lost 0 bases and 1 base respectively, with 8 bases between them. The CDR3 is 15 residues long. Germline V gives CDR1 SGHRS, CDR2 YFSETQ. The CDR3 spells CASSLAGISYNEQFF. Written as DNA, the CDR3 is TGCGCCAGCAGCTTGGCCGGGATTTCCTACAATGAGCAGTTCTTC. The full variable domain, in which reference TRBV5-1 and TRBJ2-1 provide the parts outside the CDR3, is KAGVTQTPRYLIKTRGQQVTLSCSPISGHRSVSWYQQTPGQGLQFLFEYFSETQRNKGNFPGRFSGRQFSNSRSEMNVSTLELGDSALYLCASSLAGISYNEQFFGPGTRLTVL.

The genes are TRBV20-1 and TRBJ1-6; weak D call: TRBD1 (6 bases). CDR1 and CDR2 from the germline V gene are DFQATT and SNEGSKA (reference sequence). This CDR3 comprises 11 residues. V lost 3 bases and J lost 14, with 11 bases in between. CDR3 in DNA: TGCAGTGCTAGGGAGGGGGGGGCCCTCCACTTT. Translated, it gives CSAREGGALHF.

The table lists this clonotype with many counts. The chain joins TRBV19 to TRBJ1-3; D unclear. The ends were cut back, 5 bases at V and 0 bases at J, with 17 bases in the middle. The germline V gene encodes CDR1 LNHDA and CDR2 SQIVND (reference sequence). The CDR3 is made up of 17 amino acids. The CDR3: CASSPVRRQSSGNTIYF. The CDR3 nucleotides are TGTGCCAGTAGTCCTGTGCGACGCCAGAGCTCTGGAAACACCATATATTTT. Full variable domain (remainder filled in from reference TRBV19 and TRBJ1-3): DGGITQSPKYLFRKEGQNVTLSCEQNLNHDAMYWYRQDPGQGLRLIYYSQIVNDFQKGDIAEGYSVSREKKESFPLTVTSAQKNPTAFYLCASSPVRRQSSGNTIYFGEGSWLTVV.